The sequence of this TCR beta chain was determined in a study of blood T cells in healthy people across ages. A note on this clonotype: Its antigen remains unknown.

The study drew donors from healthy Caucasian individuals in Russia aged roughly 6 to 95. The use of a sample-barcoded 5' primer and a J-beta primer mix characterized a second PCR of about 7 to 12 cycles. The authors tagged each cDNA molecule using a template-switch adaptor with 12 random nucleotides. Sequencing yielded, for each sample, at least 2.5 million paired-end reads carrying CDR3. Via MiXCR, TCRdb re-called the 5' RACE reads, giving one row per CDR3 protein. The data contain 1.5 million to 2 million distinct CDR3 sequences, about two fifths of them singletons. Germline CDR1 is LGHDT and CDR2 is YNNKEL (reference sequence). J lost 3 bases, V lost 3 bases, and 6 bases had no gene match. The CDR3 runs to 15 residues. Findings and caveats of the study: Naive CD4+ cells and diversity were both higher in long-lived donors than in aged donors.

The specimen sequenced was blood. This TCR was sampled from a human donor in good health. The chain links TRBV3-1 to TRBJ1-2; the match to TRBD1 covers 8 bases. The CDR3 is CASSHGQGRDYGYTF. The CDR3 DNA is TGTGCCAGCAGCCATGGACAGGGTAGGGACTATGGCTACACCTTC.